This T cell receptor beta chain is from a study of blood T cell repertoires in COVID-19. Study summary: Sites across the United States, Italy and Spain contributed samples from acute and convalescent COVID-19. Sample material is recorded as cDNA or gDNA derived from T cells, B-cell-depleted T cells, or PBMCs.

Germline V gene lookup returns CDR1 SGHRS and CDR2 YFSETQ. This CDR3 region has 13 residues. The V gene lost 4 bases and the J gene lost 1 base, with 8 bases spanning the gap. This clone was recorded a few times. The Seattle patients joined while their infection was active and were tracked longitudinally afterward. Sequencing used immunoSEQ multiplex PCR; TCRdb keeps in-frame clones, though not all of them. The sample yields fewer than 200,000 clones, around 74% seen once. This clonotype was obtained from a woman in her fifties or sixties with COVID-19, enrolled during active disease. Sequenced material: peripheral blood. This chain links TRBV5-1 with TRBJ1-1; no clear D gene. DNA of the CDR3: TGCGCCAGCAGCCCCTACCCGAACACTGAAGCTTTCTTT. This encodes CASSPYPNTEAFF.